This T cell receptor (beta chain) was sequenced during a study of shared clonotypes between healthy human individuals. Study information: The composition of the donors was a couple of women and a few men aged 18 to 49. The study, taken as a whole, reports: Clonotype sharing levels among donors were expected to vary with sequencing depth.

The material for each subset, its genomic DNA, was split evenly across several immunoSEQ plates. Clones were read by immunoSEQ multiplex PCR, and TCRdb kept only the in-frame ones, dropping some. This repertoire shows over a million clones, over 95% found once; its top ten account for approximately 1.2%. In its sample, this clone was seen once. Its antigen is undetermined. The sample carries other DNA sequences with the same CDR3. The TCR comes from a man younger than 45 in good health. The sample was naive CD4+ T cells sorted from blood. Subset noted: CD45RA+ positively selected.

The CDR3 sequence is CASSLGASQETQYF. CDR3 in DNA: TGCGCCAGCAGCTTGGGAGCGAGCCAAGAGACCCAGTACTTC. J is TRBJ2-5 and V is TRBV5-1; no firm D call. CDR1 is SGHRS and CDR2 is YFSETQ in the germline V gene. CDR3 length: 14 amino acids. Between the trimmed V and J ends, which lost 0 bases and 1 base, there was a span of 7 bases.